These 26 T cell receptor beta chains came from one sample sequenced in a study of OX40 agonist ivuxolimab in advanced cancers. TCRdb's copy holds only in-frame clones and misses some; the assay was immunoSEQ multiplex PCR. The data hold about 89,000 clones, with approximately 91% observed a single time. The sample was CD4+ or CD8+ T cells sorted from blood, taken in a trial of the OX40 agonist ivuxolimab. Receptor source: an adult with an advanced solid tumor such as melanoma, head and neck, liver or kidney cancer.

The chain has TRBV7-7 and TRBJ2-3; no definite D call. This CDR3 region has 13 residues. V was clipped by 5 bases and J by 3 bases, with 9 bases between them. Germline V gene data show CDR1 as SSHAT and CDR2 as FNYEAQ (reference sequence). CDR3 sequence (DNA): TGTGCCAGCAGCCCTTACGGGACAGATACGCAGTATTTT. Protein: CASSPYGTDTQYF.

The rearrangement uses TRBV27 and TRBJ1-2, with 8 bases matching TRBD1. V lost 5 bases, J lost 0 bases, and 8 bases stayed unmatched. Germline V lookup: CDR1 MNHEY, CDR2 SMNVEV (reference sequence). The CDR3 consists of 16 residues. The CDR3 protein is CASSPHRGLANYGYTF. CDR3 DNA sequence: TGTGCCAGCAGTCCCCACAGGGGGTTAGCTAACTATGGCTACACCTTC.

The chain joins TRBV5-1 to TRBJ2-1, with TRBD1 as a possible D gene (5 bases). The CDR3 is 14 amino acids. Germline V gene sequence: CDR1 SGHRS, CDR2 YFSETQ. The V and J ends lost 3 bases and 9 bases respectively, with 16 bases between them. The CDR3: CASSSSAQGSEQFF. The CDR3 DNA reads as TGCGCCAGCAGCTCTTCCGCCCAGGGTAGTGAGCAGTTCTTC.

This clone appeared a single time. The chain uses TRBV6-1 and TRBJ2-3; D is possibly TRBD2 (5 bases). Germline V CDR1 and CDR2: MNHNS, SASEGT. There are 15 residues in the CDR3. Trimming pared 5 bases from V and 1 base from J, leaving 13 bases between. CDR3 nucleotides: TGTGCCAGCAGTCCCATAGCGTCTGGCACAGATACGCAGTATTTT. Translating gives CASSPIASGTDTQYF.

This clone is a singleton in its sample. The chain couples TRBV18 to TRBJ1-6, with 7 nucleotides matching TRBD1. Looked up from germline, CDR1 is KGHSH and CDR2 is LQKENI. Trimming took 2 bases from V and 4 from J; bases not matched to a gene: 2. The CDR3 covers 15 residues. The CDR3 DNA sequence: TGTGCCAGCTCACCAGGGACAGAGTATAATTCACCCCTCCACTTT. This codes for CASSPGTEYNSPLHF.

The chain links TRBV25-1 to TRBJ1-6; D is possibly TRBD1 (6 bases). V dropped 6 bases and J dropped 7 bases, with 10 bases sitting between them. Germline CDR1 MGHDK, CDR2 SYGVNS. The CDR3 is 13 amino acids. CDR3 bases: TGTGCCAGCAGGGAACAGGGAAATTCACCCCTCCACTTT. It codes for CASREQGNSPLHF. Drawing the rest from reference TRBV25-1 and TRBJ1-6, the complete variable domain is EADIYQTPRYLVIGTGKKITLECSQTMGHDKMYWYQQDPGMELHLIHYSYGVNSTEKGDLSSESTVSRIRTEHFPLTLESARPSHTSQYLCASREQGNSPLHFGNGTRLTVT.

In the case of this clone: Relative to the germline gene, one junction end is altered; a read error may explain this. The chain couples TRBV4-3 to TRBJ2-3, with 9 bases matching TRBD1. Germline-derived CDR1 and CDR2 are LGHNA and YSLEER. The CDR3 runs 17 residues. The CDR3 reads CASSLLGQGSVTYTQYF. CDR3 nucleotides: TGCGCCAGCAGCCTCCTGGGACAGGGTTCCGTCACATATACGCAGTATTTT.

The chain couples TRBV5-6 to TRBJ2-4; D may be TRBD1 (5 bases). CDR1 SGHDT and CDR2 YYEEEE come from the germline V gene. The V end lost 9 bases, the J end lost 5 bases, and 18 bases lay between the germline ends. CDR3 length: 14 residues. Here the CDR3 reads CATCEKGLENIQYF. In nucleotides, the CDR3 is TGTGCCACCTGCGAGAAGGGGCTGGAAAACATTCAGTACTTC. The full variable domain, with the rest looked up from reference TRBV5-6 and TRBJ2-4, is DAGVTQSPTHLIKTRGQQVTLRCSPKSGHDTVSWYQQALGQGPQFIFQYYEEEERQRGNFPDRFSGHQFPNYSSELNVNALLLGDSALYLCATCEKGLENIQYFGAGTRLSVL.

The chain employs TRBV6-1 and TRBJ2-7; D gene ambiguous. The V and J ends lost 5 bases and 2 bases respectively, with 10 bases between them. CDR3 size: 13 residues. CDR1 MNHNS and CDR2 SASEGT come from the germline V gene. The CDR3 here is CASSYGTPYEQYF. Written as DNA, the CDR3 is TGTGCCAGCAGTTATGGTACCCCCTACGAGCAGTACTTC.

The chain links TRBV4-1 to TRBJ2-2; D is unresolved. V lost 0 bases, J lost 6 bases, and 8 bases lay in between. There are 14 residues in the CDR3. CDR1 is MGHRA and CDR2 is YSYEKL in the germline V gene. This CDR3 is CASSQDWVSGELFF. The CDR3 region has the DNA TGCGCCAGCAGCCAAGATTGGGTCTCCGGGGAGCTGTTTTTT.

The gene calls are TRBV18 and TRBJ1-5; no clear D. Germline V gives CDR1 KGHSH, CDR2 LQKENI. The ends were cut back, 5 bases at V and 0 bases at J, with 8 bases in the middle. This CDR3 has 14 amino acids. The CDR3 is CASSSTDSNQPQHF. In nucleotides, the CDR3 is TGTGCCAGCTCATCGACGGATAGCAATCAGCCCCAGCATTTT.

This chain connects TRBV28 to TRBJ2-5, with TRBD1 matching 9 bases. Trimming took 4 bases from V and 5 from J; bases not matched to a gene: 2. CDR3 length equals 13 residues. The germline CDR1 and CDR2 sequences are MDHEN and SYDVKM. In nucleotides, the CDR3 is TGTGCCAGCAGTTCCGGACAGGGGGAGACCCAGTACTTC. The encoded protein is CASSSGQGETQYF.

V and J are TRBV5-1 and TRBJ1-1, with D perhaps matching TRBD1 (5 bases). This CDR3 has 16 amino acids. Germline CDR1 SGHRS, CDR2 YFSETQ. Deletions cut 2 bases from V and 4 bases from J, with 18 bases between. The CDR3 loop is CASSLRGGDGGTEAFF. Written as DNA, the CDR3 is TGCGCCAGCAGCTTAAGGGGTGGGGACGGGGGCACTGAAGCTTTCTTT.

The DNA for the CDR3 is TGTGCCAGCAGCTTCGGAGAGGACCGCTTCTCGGGCTACACCTTC. It specifies CASSFGEDRFSGYTF. The chain combines TRBV7-9 with TRBJ1-2; D gene ambiguous. This CDR3 has 15 residues. Germline V gene lookup returns CDR1 SEHNR and CDR2 FQNEAQ (reference sequence). Trimming removed 3 bases from V and 8 bases from J, with 19 bases in between. Combining the CDR3 with reference TRBV7-9 and TRBJ1-2 gives the whole variable domain DTGVSQNPRHKITKRGQNVTFRCDPISEHNRLYWYRQTLGQGPEFLTYFQNEAQLEKSRLLSDRFSAERPKGSFSTLEIQRTEQGDSAMYLCASSFGEDRFSGYTFGSGTRLTVV.

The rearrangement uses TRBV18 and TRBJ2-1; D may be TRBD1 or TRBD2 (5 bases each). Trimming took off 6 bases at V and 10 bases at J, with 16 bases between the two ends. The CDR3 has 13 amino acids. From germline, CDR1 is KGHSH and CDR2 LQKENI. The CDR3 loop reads CASSPTAGGEQFF. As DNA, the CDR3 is TGTGCCAGCTCCCCGACAGCTGGGGGAGAGCAGTTCTTC.

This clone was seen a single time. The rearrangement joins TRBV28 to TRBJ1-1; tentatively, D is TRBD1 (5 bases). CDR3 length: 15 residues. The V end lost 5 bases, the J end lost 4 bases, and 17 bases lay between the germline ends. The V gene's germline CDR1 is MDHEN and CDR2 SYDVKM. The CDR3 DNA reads TGTGCCAGCAGTCCGGGGACCATCGGGAGCACTGAAGCTTTCTTT. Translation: CASSPGTIGSTEAFF.

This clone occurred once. CDR3 residues: CASSINVENYGYTF. The CDR3 DNA is TGTGCCAGTAGTATAAATGTAGAAAACTATGGCTACACCTTC. The chain is built from TRBV19 and TRBJ1-2; D ambiguous. This CDR3 comprises 14 residues. The germline CDR1 and CDR2 sequences are LNHDA and SQIVND (reference sequence). Trimming cost V 2 bases and J 2 bases, with 9 bases left between them.

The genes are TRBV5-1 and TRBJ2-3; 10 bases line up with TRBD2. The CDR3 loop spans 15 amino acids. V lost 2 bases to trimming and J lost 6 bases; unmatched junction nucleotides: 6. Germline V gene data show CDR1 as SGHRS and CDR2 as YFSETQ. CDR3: CASSFSGGLEDTQYF. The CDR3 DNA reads TGCGCCAGCAGCTTTAGCGGGGGGCTCGAGGATACGCAGTATTTT.

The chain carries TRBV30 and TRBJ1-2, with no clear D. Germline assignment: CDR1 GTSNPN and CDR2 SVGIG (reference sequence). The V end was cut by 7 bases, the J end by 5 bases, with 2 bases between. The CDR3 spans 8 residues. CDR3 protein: CASYGYTF. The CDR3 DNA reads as TGTGCCTCTTATGGCTACACCTTC.

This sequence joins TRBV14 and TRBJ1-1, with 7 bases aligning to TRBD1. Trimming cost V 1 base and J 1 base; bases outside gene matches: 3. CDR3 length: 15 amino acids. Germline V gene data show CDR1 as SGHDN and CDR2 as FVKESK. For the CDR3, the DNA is TGTGCCAGCAGCCAAGGCCGGACAGGGAACACTGAAGCTTTCTTT. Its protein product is CASSQGRTGNTEAFF.

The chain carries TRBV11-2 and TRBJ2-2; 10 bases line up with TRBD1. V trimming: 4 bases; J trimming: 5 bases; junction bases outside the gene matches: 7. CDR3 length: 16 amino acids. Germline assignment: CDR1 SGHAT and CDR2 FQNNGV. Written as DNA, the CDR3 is TGTGCCAGCAGCTCGGGGACAGGGGTCGCAACCGGGGAGCTGTTTTTT. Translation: CASSSGTGVATGELFF.

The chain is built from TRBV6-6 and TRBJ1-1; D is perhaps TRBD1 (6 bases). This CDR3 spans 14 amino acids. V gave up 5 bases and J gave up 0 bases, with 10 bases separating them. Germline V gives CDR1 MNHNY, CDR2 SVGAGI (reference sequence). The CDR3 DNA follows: TGTGCCAGCAGTCCCGGGGGCCTGAACACTGAAGCTTTCTTT. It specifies CASSPGGLNTEAFF.

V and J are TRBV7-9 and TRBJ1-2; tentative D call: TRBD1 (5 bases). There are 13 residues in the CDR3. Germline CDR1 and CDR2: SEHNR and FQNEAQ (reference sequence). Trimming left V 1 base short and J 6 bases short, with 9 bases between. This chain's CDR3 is CASSLEGLDGYTF. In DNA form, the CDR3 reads TGTGCCAGCAGCTTAGAGGGGCTTGATGGCTACACCTTC.

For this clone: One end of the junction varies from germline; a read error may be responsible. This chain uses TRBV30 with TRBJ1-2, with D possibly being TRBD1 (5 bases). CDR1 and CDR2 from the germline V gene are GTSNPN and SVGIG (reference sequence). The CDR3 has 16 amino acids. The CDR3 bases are TGTGCCTGGAGTGTATGGGGGATACACGGGGATCATGGCTGCACCTTC. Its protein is CAWSVWGIHGDHGCTF.

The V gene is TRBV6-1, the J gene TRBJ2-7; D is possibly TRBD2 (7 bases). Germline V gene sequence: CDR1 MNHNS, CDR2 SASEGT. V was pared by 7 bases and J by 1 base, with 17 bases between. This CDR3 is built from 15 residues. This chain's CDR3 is CASTEGGWKSYEQYF. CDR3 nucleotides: TGTGCCAGCACGGAGGGGGGGTGGAAGTCCTACGAGCAGTACTTC.

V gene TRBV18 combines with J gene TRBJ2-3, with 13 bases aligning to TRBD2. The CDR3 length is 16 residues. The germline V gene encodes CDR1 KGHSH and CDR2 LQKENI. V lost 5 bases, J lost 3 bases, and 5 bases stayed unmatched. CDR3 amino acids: CASSTGLAGVTDTQYF. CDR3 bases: TGTGCCAGCTCAACAGGACTAGCGGGAGTAACAGATACGCAGTATTTT.